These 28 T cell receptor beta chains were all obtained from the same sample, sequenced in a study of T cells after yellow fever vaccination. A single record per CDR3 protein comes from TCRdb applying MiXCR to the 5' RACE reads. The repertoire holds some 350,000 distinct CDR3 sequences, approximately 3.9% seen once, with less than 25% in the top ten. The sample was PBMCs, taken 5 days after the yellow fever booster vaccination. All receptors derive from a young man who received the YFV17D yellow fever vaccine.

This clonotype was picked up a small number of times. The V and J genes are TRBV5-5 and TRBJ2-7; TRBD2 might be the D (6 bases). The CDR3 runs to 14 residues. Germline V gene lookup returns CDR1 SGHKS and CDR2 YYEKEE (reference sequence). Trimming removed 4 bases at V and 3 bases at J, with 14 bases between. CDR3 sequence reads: CASSPGFGGYEQYV. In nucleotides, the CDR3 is TGTGCCAGCAGCCCCGGGTTCGGGGGCTACGAGCAGTACGTC.

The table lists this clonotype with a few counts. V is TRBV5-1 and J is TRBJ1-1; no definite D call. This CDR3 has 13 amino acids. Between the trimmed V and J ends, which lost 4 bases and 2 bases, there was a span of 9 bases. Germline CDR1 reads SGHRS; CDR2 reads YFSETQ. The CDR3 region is CASSPGSNTEAFF. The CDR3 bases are TGCGCCAGCAGCCCCGGGTCTAACACTGAAGCTTTCTTT.

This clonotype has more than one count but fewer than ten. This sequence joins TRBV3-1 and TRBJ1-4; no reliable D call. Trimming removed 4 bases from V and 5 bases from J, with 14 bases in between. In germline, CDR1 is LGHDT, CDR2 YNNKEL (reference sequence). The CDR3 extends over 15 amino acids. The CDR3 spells CASSPEWSTNEKLFF. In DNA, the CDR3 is TGTGCCAGCAGCCCCGAATGGAGTACGAATGAAAAACTGTTTTTT.

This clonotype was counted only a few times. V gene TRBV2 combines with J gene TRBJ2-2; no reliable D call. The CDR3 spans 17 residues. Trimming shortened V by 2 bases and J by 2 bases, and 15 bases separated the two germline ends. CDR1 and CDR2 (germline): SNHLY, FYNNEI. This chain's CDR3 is CASSELSLRKNTGELFF. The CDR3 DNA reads TGTGCCAGCAGTGAACTGTCGTTGAGGAAAAACACCGGGGAGCTGTTTTTT.

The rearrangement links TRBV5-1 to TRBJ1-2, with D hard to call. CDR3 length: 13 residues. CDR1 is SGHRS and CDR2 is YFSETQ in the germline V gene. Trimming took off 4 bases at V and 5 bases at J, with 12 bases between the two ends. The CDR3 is CASSPAGWYGYTF. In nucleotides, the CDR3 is TGCGCCAGCAGCCCGGCGGGGTGGTATGGCTACACCTTC.

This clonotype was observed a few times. CDR3 protein: CATSRHRGMVAEAFF. CDR3 sequence (DNA): TGTGCCACCAGCAGACATCGAGGGATGGTAGCTGAAGCTTTCTTT. V is TRBV15 and J is TRBJ1-1; no firm D call. Germline CDR1 reads LNHNV; CDR2 reads YYDKDF (reference sequence). The V gene lost 2 bases and the J gene lost 6 bases, with 16 bases spanning the gap. The CDR3 runs to 15 residues.

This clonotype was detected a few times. This CDR3 reads CASSFQGTETQYF. The CDR3 coding sequence is TGCGCCAGCAGCTTTCAAGGGACTGAGACCCAGTACTTC. The genes are TRBV5-1 and TRBJ2-5; perhaps TRBD2 as D (6 bases). Germline V gene data show CDR1 as SGHRS and CDR2 as YFSETQ. This CDR3 comprises 13 residues. V lost 2 bases and J 5 bases, leaving 10 bases between the germline ends.

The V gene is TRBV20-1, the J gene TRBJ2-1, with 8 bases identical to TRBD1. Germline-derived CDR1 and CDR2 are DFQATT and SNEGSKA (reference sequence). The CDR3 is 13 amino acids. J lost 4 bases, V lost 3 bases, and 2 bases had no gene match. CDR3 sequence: CSARTGDYNEQFF. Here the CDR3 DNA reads TGCAGTGCTAGGACAGGGGATTACAATGAGCAGTTCTTC.

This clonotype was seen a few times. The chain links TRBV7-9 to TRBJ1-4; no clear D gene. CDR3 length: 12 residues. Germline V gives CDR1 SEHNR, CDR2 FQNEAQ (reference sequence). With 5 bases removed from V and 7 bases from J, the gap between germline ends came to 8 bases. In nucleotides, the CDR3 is TGTGCCAGCAGCGTCCTACGTGAAAAACTGTTTTTT. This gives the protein CASSVLREKLFF.

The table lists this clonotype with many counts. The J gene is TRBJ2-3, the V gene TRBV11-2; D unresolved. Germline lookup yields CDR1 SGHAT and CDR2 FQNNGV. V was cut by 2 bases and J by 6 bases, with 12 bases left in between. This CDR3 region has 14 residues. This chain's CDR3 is CASSLRYSRDTQYF. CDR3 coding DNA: TGTGCCAGCAGCTTAAGGTACAGTCGGGATACGCAGTATTTT.

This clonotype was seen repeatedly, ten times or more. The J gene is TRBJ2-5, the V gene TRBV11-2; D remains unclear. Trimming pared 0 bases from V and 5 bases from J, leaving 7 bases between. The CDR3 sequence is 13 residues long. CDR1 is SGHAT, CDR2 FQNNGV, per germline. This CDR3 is CASSLEPWETQYF. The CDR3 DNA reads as TGTGCCAGCAGCTTAGAGCCATGGGAGACCCAGTACTTC.

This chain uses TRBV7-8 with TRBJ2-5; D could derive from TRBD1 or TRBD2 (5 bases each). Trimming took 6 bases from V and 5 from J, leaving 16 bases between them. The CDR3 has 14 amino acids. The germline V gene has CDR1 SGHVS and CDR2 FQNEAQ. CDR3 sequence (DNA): TGTGCCAGCAGGCCTAAGAGGGGCCTGGAGACCCAGTACTTC. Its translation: CASRPKRGLETQYF.

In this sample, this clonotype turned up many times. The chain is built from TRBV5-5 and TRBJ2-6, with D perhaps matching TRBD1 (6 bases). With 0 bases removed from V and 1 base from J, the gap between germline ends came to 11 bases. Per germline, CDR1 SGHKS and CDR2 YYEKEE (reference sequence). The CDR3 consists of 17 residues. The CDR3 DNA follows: TGTGCCAGCAGCTTGGGTGGGGGCGTATCTGGGGCCAACGTCCTGACTTTC. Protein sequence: CASSLGGGVSGANVLTF.

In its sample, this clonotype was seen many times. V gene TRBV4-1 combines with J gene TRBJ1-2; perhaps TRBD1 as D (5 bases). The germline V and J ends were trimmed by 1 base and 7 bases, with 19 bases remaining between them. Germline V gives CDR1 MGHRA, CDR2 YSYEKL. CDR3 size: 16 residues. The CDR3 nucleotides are TGCGCCAGCAGCCAAGTTCAGACAGCCCCCAATCTTGGCTACACCTTC. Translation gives CASSQVQTAPNLGYTF.

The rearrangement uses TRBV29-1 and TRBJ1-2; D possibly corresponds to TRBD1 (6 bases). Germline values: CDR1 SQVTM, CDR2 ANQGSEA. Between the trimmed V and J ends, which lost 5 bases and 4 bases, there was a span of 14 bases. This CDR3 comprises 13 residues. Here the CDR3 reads CSVSPDRIYGYTF. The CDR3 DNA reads TGCAGCGTTTCCCCAGACAGGATCTATGGCTACACCTTC.

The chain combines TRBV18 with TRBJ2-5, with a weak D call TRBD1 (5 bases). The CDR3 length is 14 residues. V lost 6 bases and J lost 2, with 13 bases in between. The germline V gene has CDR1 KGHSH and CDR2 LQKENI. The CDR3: CASSPRTSQETQYF. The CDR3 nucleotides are TGTGCCAGCTCCCCCAGGACATCGCAAGAGACCCAGTACTTC.

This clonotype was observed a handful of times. The CDR3 DNA is TGTGCCAGCAGACAGACTAGCGGGGAGGATGAGCAGTTCTTC. The encoded protein is CASRQTSGEDEQFF. J is TRBJ2-1 and V is TRBV11-2; 11 positions agree with TRBD2. CDR3 length equals 14 residues. CDR1 SGHAT and CDR2 FQNNGV come from the germline V gene. V was clipped by 6 bases and J by 8 bases; unmatched bases: 6.

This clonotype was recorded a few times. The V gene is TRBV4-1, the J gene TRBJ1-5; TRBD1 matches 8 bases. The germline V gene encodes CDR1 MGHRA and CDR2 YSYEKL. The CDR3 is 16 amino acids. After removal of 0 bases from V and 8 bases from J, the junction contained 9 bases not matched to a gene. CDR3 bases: TGCGCCAGCAGCCAAGACCCAGGGGGCGGAGTAAAGCCCCAGCATTTT. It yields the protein CASSQDPGGGVKPQHF.

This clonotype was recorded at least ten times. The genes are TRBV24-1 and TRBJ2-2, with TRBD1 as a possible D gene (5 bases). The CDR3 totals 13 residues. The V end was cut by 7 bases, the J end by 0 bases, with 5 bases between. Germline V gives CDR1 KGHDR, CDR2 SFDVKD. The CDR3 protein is CATRTANTGELFF. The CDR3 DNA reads TGTGCCACCAGGACAGCGAACACCGGGGAGCTGTTTTTT.

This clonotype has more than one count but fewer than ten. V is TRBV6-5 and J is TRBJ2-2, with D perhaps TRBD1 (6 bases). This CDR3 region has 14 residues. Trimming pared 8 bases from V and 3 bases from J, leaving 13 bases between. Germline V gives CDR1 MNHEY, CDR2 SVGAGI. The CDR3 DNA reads TGTGCCAGCGGCACAGGGCAGGACACCGGGGAGCTGTTTTTT. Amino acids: CASGTGQDTGELFF.

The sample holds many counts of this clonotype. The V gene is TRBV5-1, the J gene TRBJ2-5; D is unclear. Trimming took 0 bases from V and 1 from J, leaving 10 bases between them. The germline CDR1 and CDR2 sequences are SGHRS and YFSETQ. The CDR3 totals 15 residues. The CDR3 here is CASSLVGAPQETQYF. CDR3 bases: TGCGCCAGCAGCTTGGTCGGTGCCCCCCAAGAGACCCAGTACTTC.

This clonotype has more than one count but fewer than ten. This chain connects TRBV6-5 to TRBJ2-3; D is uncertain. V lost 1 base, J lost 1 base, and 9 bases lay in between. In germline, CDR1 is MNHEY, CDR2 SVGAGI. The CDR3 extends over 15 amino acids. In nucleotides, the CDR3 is TGTGCCAGCAGTTACTACCCCTCGGGCACAGATACGCAGTATTTT. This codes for CASSYYPSGTDTQYF.

The CDR3 is CASSLEAQGTNTGELFF. CDR3 DNA: TGCGCCAGCAGCTTGGAGGCCCAGGGGACTAACACCGGGGAGCTGTTTTTT. The chain has TRBV5-1 and TRBJ2-2, with D possibly being TRBD1 or TRBD2 (6 bases each). The germline V gene encodes CDR1 SGHRS and CDR2 YFSETQ. Trimming left V 0 bases short and J 2 bases short, with 14 bases between. This CDR3 spans 17 amino acids. Full variable domain (outside the CDR3, taken from reference TRBV5-1 and TRBJ2-2): KAGVTQTPRYLIKTRGQQVTLSCSPISGHRSVSWYQQTPGQGLQFLFEYFSETQRNKGNFPGRFSGRQFSNSRSEMNVSTLELGDSALYLCASSLEAQGTNTGELFFGEGSRLTVL.

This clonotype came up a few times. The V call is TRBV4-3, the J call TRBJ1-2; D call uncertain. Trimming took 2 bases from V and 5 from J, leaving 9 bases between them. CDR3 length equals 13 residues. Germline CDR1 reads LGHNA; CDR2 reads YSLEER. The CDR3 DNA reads TGCGCCAGCAGCCAACACATAGCTTATGGCTACACCTTC. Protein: CASSQHIAYGYTF.

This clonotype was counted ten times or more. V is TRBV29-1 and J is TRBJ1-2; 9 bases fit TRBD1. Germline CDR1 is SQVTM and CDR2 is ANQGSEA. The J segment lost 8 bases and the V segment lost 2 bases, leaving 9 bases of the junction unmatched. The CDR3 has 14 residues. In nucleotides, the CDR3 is TGCAGCGTTGAATCGGGGACAGGGTCGAGGGGCTACACCTTC. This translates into CSVESGTGSRGYTF. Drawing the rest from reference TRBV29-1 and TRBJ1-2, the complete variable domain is SAVISQKPSRDICQRGTSLTIQCQVDSQVTMMFWYRQQPGQSLTLIATANQGSEATYESGFVIDKFPISRPNLTFSTLTVSNMSPEDSSIYLCSVESGTGSRGYTFGSGTRLTVV.

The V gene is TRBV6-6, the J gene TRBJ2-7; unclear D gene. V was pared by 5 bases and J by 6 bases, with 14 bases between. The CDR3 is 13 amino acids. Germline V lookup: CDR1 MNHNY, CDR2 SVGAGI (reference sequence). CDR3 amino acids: CASSTDPPGEQYV. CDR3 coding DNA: TGTGCCAGCAGTACCGACCCACCCGGCGAGCAGTACGTC.

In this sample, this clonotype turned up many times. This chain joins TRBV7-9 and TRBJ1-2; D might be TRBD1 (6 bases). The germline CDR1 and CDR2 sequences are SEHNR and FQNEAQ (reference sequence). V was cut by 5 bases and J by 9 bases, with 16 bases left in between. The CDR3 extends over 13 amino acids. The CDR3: CASSKGQPTRYTF. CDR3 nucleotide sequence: TGTGCCAGCAGCAAAGGACAGCCCACCCGCTACACCTTC.

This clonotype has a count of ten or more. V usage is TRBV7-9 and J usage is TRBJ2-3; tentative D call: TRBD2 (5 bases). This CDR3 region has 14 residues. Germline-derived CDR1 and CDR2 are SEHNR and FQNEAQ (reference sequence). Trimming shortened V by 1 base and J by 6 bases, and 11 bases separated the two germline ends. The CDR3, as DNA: TGTGCCAGCAGCTTAGTTGGGCGGGTGGATACGCAGTATTTT. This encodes CASSLVGRVDTQYF.